This T cell receptor beta chain is from a study of T-cell memory formation after mild COVID-19. In the study overall: TCR clusters showed largely donor specificity. Study observations and caveats: Clones that contracted from day 15 to 85 had balanced CD4/CD8; later expanders were CD4+ biased.

Worth noting for this clonotype: Its antigen is not known.

TCRdb fed the 5' RACE reads into MiXCR, producing one record per CDR3 protein. The sample holds hundreds of thousands of distinct CDR3 sequences, 25% to 30% seen once. The CDR3 is 12 amino acids. With V trimmed by 6 bases and J by 5 bases, 1 base remained unmatched. In germline, CDR1 is SGHAT, CDR2 FQNNGV. The material sequenced was PBMCs or a T cell subset sorted from them (not recorded which). The rearrangement links TRBV11-2 to TRBJ1-2; 9 nucleotides align to TRBD1. The receptor's source is an adult woman who had mild COVID-19 (a few samples of this study predate the infection). Cell type and time point are not known. The CDR3 here is CASRQGAYGYTF. Here the CDR3 DNA reads TGTGCCAGCAGACAGGGGGCTTATGGCTACACCTTC.